This T cell receptor beta chain originates from a study of CD8+ T cells in alopecia areata. Sequencing templates came from extracted RNA that was reverse transcribed into cDNA. Repertoires were generated with immunoSEQ multiplex PCR, while TCRdb's copy carries only in-frame clones and drops some. The sample holds approximately 140,000 clones, roughly 44% seen once. Researchers took lesional scalp punch biopsies and peripheral blood from people who were alopecia areata patients. In regard to this clone: The antigen remains unidentified.

Findings and limits, study-wide: Lesional scalp, notably in alopecia totalis/universalis, had clonality above that of normal scalp. Among the cells sequenced in scalp samples are also the resident alphabeta T cells of normal skin.

This CDR3 contains 13 residues. The germline V gene has CDR1 MNHEY and CDR2 SMNVEV (reference sequence). Trimming took 2 bases from V and 4 from J, leaving 9 bases between them. The source of this sequence is a human donor with alopecia areata. The sequenced sample consisted of CD4+ T cells sorted from blood. The J gene is TRBJ2-7, the V gene TRBV27; no clear D gene. For the CDR3, the DNA is TGTGCCAGCAGTTTACAAGGGCAGTACGAGCAGTACTTC. Amino acid sequence: CASSLQGQYEQYF.